This T cell receptor (beta chain) originates from a study of blood T cells in healthy people across ages. To note about this clonotype: The junction departs from the called germline gene at one end, perhaps through a read error.

The CDR3 is made up of 13 amino acids. The germline CDR1 and CDR2 sequences are LGHNA and YSLEER. The study isolated at least 7 million PBMCs from each sample. A J-beta primer mix and a sample-barcoded 5' primer were used in a second PCR of roughly 6 to 12 cycles. TCRdb fed the 5' RACE reads into MiXCR, producing one record per CDR3 protein. The repertoire holds about 1.1 million distinct CDR3 sequences, with roughly two fifths as singletons. Sequencing was carried out using blood. The chain has TRBV4-3 and TRBJ2-3; no definite D call. The TCR sequence derives from a man younger than 35 in good health. This chain's CDR3 is CAGSQGNTDTQYF. The CDR3 coding sequence is TGCGCCGGCAGCCAAGGTAACACAGATACGCAGTATTTT.